The entry below gives a single TCR beta chain sequence along with its context. Germline and junction disagree at one end, which may indicate a read error. The sample belongs to a study of T cells in Graves' hyperthyroidism and ophthalmopathy. The source material, RNA transcripts, was used to amplify TCR beta CDR3 regions. HTBI primers were used for first-round RT-PCR of the TCR CDR3. A single record per CDR3 protein comes from TCRdb applying MiXCR to the multiplex PCR reads. The sample shows under 600,000 distinct CDR3 sequences, more than 15% of them seen only once. Germline V gene data show CDR1 as WNHNN and CDR2 as SYGVQD (reference sequence). The CDR3 has 15 residues.

This sequence originates from a woman aged 40 to 55 with Graves' ophthalmopathy. Sequenced: blood. The chain links TRBV10-1 to TRBJ2-3; 8 nucleotides align to TRBD2. CDR3 residues: CAGSSAGVSTDTQYF. DNA of the CDR3: TGCGCCGGCAGTTCAGCGGGAGTAAGCACAGATACGCAGTATTTT.